This TCR beta chain was recovered during a study of cytomegalovirus exposure and HLA in healthy donors. In the PCR, 60 Vbeta and 13 Jbeta primers were used. Profiling relied on immunoSEQ multiplex PCR, and the TCRdb table lists in-frame clones only, not all of them. The sample shows approximately 200,000 clones, just under 80% of them seen only once. This CDR3 spans 15 amino acids. Trimming left V 0 bases short and J 9 bases short, with 16 bases between. Per germline, CDR1 SGHDT and CDR2 YYEEEE. V gene TRBV5-6 combines with J gene TRBJ2-1; tentatively, D is TRBD1 (6 bases). The source of this sequence is a woman younger than 45 in good health and CMV-seropositive. The sample consisted of PBMCs. The CDR3 DNA reads TGTGCCAGCAGCTTGGTTTTGGGGGCAGAAGGTGAGCAGTTCTTC. Translated, it gives CASSLVLGAEGEQFF. The full variable domain, its missing parts supplied by reference TRBV5-6 and TRBJ2-1, is DAGVTQSPTHLIKTRGQQVTLRCSPKSGHDTVSWYQQALGQGPQFIFQYYEEEERQRGNFPDRFSGHQFPNYSSELNVNALLLGDSALYLCASSLVLGAEGEQFFGPGTRLTVL.